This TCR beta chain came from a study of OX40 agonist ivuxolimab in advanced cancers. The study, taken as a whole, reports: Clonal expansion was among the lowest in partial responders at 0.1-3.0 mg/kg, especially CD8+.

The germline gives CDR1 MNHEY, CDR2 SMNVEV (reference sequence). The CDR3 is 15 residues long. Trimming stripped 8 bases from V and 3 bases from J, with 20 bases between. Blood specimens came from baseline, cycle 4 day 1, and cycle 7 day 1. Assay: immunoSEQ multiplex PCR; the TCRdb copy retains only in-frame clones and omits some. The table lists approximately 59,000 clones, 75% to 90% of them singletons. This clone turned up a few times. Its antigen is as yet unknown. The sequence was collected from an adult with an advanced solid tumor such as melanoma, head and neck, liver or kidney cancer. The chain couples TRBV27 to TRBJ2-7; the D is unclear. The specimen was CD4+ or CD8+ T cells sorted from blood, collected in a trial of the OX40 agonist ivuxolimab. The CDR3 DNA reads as TGTGCCAGCGGCTCTAACCCTTGGGGTGTCTACGAGCAGTACTTC. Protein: CASGSNPWGVYEQYF.